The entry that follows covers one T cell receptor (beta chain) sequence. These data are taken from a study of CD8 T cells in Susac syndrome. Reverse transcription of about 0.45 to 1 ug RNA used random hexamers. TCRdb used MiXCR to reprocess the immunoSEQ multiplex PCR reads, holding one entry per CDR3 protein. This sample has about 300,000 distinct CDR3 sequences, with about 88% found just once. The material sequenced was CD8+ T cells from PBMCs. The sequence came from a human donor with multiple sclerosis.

The CDR3 DNA sequence: TGTGCCAGCCGTTTTACCGGGGGGGGTTTAAGCTCCTACAATGAGCAGTTCTTC. The encoded protein is CASRFTGGGLSSYNEQFF. The genes are TRBV7-6 and TRBJ2-1; 8 bases align to TRBD2. The CDR3 contains 18 residues. Per germline, CDR1 SGHVS and CDR2 FNYEAQ. The ends lost 8 bases at V and 0 bases at J; junction bases unmatched: 15.